Listed here are 28 T cell receptor beta chains from one sample, sequenced in a study of shared clonotypes between healthy human individuals (dated by TCRdb to the early 2020s). Libraries were prepared through the immunoSEQ multiplex PCR assay. TCRdb mirrors the immuneACCESS table, restricted to in-frame sequences. Some clones are absent from its copies; in checked studies, under half trace to an unresolved V gene, and the reason for the others is unknown. For this sample there are approximately 1.4 million clones; roughly 98% appear just once. Clones ranked in the top ten supply roughly 0.45% of the sample. The specimen was naive CD4+ T cells sorted from blood. Reading the label with the study, this specimen's cell subset or site is: CD45RA+ positively selected. These receptor sequences come from a man aged 25-45 years in good health.

V gene TRBV5-6 combines with J gene TRBJ1-1, with D uncertain. V dropped 4 bases and J dropped 1 base, with 11 bases sitting between them. Per germline, CDR1 SGHDT and CDR2 YYEEEE. There are 14 residues in the CDR3. The CDR3 is CASSRTPANTEAFF. CDR3 coding DNA: TGTGCCAGCAGCCGAACACCAGCGAACACTGAAGCTTTCTTT.

The CDR3 DNA sequence: TGCGCCAGCAGCCAAGATCCGGCGGGAACTTTCGCGAACACCGGGGAGCTGTTTTTT. This gives the protein CASSQDPAGTFANTGELFF. This chain connects TRBV4-3 to TRBJ2-2, with a tentative D call TRBD2 (6 bases). The CDR3 runs 19 residues. V dropped 0 bases and J dropped 0 bases, with 17 bases sitting between them. Germline CDR1 LGHNA, CDR2 YSLEER.

The chain joins TRBV5-1 to TRBJ2-3; unclear D gene. Germline V lookup: CDR1 SGHRS, CDR2 YFSETQ. The V and J ends lost 2 bases and 4 bases respectively, with 5 bases between them. The CDR3 runs to 12 residues. CDR3 sequence: CASSFLSDTQYF. The CDR3 DNA reads as TGCGCCAGCAGCTTCCTATCAGATACGCAGTATTTT. The whole variable domain, remainder taken from reference TRBV5-1 and TRBJ2-3, is KAGVTQTPRYLIKTRGQQVTLSCSPISGHRSVSWYQQTPGQGLQFLFEYFSETQRNKGNFPGRFSGRQFSNSRSEMNVSTLELGDSALYLCASSFLSDTQYFGPGTRLTVL.

The chain combines TRBV14 with TRBJ2-7, with 7 nucleotides matching TRBD1. The ends lost 1 base at V and 1 base at J; junction bases unmatched: 4. CDR3 length: 15 amino acids. The germline V gene has CDR1 SGHDN and CDR2 FVKESK. The CDR3 region is CASSQGQGISYEQYF. The DNA for the CDR3 is TGTGCCAGCAGCCAAGGACAGGGTATATCCTACGAGCAGTACTTC.

The V gene is TRBV7-2, the J gene TRBJ1-4; 9 nucleotides align to TRBD1. The germline CDR1 and CDR2 sequences are SGHTA and FQGNSA. J lost 5 bases, V lost 1 base, and 2 bases had no gene match. The CDR3 has 15 amino acids. Here the CDR3 DNA reads TGTGCCAGCAGCTTAGTAGGGACAGGGAATGAAAAACTGTTTTTT. Residues: CASSLVGTGNEKLFF.

The J gene is TRBJ2-7, the V gene TRBV14, with 8 bases fitting TRBD1. There are 14 residues in the CDR3. With V trimmed by 5 bases and J by 3 bases, 6 bases remained unmatched. CDR1 and CDR2 (germline): SGHDN, FVKESK. CDR3 bases: TGTGCCAGCAGCTTCCAGGGGGCGAACTACGAGCAGTACTTC. Protein: CASSFQGANYEQYF.

This clone was recorded only once. V usage is TRBV5-1 and J usage is TRBJ2-7; a possible D gene is TRBD1 (6 bases). V lost 1 base and J 5 bases, leaving 13 bases between the germline ends. From germline, CDR1 is SGHRS and CDR2 YFSETQ. CDR3 length equals 14 residues. The chain's CDR3 is CASSLWLGADEQYF. DNA for the CDR3: TGCGCCAGCAGCTTGTGGTTGGGGGCGGACGAGCAGTACTTC.

The chain is built from TRBV11-3 and TRBJ2-7, with a tentative D call TRBD2 (5 bases). CDR3 size: 13 residues. In germline, CDR1 is SGHNT, CDR2 YENEEA. V lost 5 bases and J 4 bases, leaving 12 bases between the germline ends. In DNA, the CDR3 is TGTGCCAGCAGCCGTTCTGGACTGTACGAGCAGTACTTC. This encodes CASSRSGLYEQYF. Filled out from reference TRBV11-3 and TRBJ2-7, the complete variable domain reads EAGVVQSPRYKIIEKKQPVAFWCNPISGHNTLYWYLQNLGQGPELLIRYENEEAVDDSQLPKDRFSAERLKGVDSTLKIQPAELGDSAVYLCASSRSGLYEQYFGPGTRLTVT.

This clone appeared a single time. The chain recombines TRBV18 with TRBJ2-1, with unresolved D. Trimming stripped 3 bases from V and 7 bases from J, with 10 bases between. The CDR3 extends over 13 amino acids. The germline V gene encodes CDR1 KGHSH and CDR2 LQKENI. Here the CDR3 reads CASSPSRENEQFF. CDR3 nucleotides: TGTGCCAGCTCACCGTCTAGGGAAAATGAGCAGTTCTTC.

The chain is built from TRBV5-1 and TRBJ2-7, with TRBD2 matching 7 bases. Unmatched junction bases numbered 6, after V lost 0 bases and J lost 0 bases. Germline CDR1 is SGHRS and CDR2 is YFSETQ. The CDR3 has 16 residues. CDR3 sequence (DNA): TGCGCCAGCAGCTTGGAGGCGGGAGCCGCCTCCTACGAGCAGTACTTC. Translation: CASSLEAGAASYEQYF. Filled out from reference TRBV5-1 and TRBJ2-7, the complete variable domain reads KAGVTQTPRYLIKTRGQQVTLSCSPISGHRSVSWYQQTPGQGLQFLFEYFSETQRNKGNFPGRFSGRQFSNSRSEMNVSTLELGDSALYLCASSLEAGAASYEQYFGPGTRLTVT.

The chain couples TRBV5-4 to TRBJ1-1; the D is unclear. V was cut by 4 bases and J by 9 bases, with 10 bases left in between. Per the germline V gene, CDR1 is SGHNT and CDR2 is YYREEE (reference sequence). The CDR3 extends over 11 amino acids. The CDR3 nucleotides read TGTGCCAGCAGCGGACCCGGAAAAGCTTTCTTT. Translated: CASSGPGKAFF.

The gene calls are TRBV10-1 and TRBJ1-1; D call uncertain. The germline CDR1 and CDR2 sequences are WNHNN and SYGVQD (reference sequence). The CDR3 spans 13 residues. Trimming left V 8 bases short and J 3 bases short, with 13 bases between. CDR3 in amino acids: CASSRDADTEAFF. CDR3 nucleotides: TGCGCCAGCTCGAGGGATGCGGACACTGAAGCTTTCTTT.

CDR3 coding DNA: TGTGCCATCAAGCTACAGGGAGGGGCGAACTATGGCTACACCTTC. This sequence encodes CAIKLQGGANYGYTF. The chain couples TRBV10-3 to TRBJ1-2; TRBD1 is a possible D gene (6 bases). Germline V gene data show CDR1 as ENHRY and CDR2 as SYGVKD. V lost 7 bases and J lost 2, with 17 bases in between. This CDR3 contains 15 residues.

The rearrangement links TRBV30 to TRBJ1-3; D call uncertain. The CDR3 contains 13 residues. V was pared by 0 bases and J by 5 bases, with 8 bases between. Germline CDR1 GTSNPN, CDR2 SVGIG (reference sequence). In DNA form, the CDR3 reads TGTGCCTGGAGTGTACTAACCCGAAACACCATATATTTT. Encoded protein: CAWSVLTRNTIYF.

This sequence joins TRBV7-8 and TRBJ2-7, with 12 positions matching TRBD2. The CDR3 extends over 15 amino acids. The V gene end was trimmed by 5 bases and the J gene end by 3 bases; junction bases not matched to a gene: 5. Germline V lookup: CDR1 SGHVS, CDR2 FQNEAQ. CDR3 protein: CASSPTSGSFYEQYF. CDR3 DNA: TGTGCCAGCAGCCCGACTAGCGGGAGTTTCTACGAGCAGTACTTC.

The chain couples TRBV6-5 to TRBJ1-2; maybe TRBD1 (6 bases). Trimming shortened V by 7 bases and J by 3 bases, and 12 bases separated the two germline ends. CDR3 length: 13 residues. Germline lookup yields CDR1 MNHEY and CDR2 SVGAGI. Written as DNA, the CDR3 is TGTGCCAGCAAACACGGGGGCGACTATGGCTACACCTTC. Its protein product is CASKHGGDYGYTF.

The CDR3 reads CASSLDGQVYGYTF. In DNA form, the CDR3 reads TGTGCCAGCAGCTTAGACGGGCAGGTCTATGGCTACACCTTC. The chain employs TRBV7-9 and TRBJ1-2; unclear D gene. Germline V gene data show CDR1 as SEHNR and CDR2 as FQNEAQ (reference sequence). The CDR3 extends over 14 amino acids. Trimming removed 1 base at V and 4 bases at J, with 10 bases between.

The chain joins TRBV11-2 to TRBJ1-1; D unclear. With 5 bases removed from V and 0 bases from J, the gap between germline ends came to 16 bases. There are 16 residues in the CDR3. Germline V gives CDR1 SGHAT, CDR2 FQNNGV. The CDR3 is CASSPRVGPMNTEAFF. The CDR3 DNA reads TGTGCCAGCAGCCCTCGGGTAGGGCCAATGAACACTGAAGCTTTCTTT.

The chain joins TRBV6-4 to TRBJ2-3; 9 positions agree with TRBD1. The CDR3 has 14 amino acids. After removal of 10 bases from V and 4 bases from J, the junction contained 9 bases not matched to a gene. Germline CDR1 MRHNA, CDR2 SNTAGT. The CDR3 is CAKLTGGAADTQYF. The CDR3 region has the DNA TGTGCCAAACTGACAGGGGGAGCGGCAGATACGCAGTATTTT.

This chain connects TRBV7-2 to TRBJ2-3; TRBD2 matches at 9 bases. The CDR3 is 16 amino acids. The ends lost 6 bases at V and 7 bases at J; junction bases unmatched: 14. CDR1 is SGHTA and CDR2 is FQGNSA in the germline V gene. CDR3 region: CASRPTGLAAPNTQYF. The DNA for the CDR3 is TGTGCCAGCAGACCAACGGGACTAGCAGCTCCTAATACGCAGTATTTT.

V gene TRBV2 combines with J gene TRBJ2-1, with D unclear. V dropped 8 bases and J dropped 7 bases, with 9 bases sitting between them. The length of the CDR3 is 11 residues. Germline assignment: CDR1 SNHLY and CDR2 FYNNEI. CDR3 sequence (DNA): TGTGCCAGCTCCCGGGCAAATGAGCAGTTCTTC. It specifies CASSRANEQFF.

The chain links TRBV27 to TRBJ2-2; D tentatively reads TRBD1 or TRBD2 (5 bases each). Germline CDR1 reads MNHEY; CDR2 reads SMNVEV (reference sequence). The CDR3 is 15 residues long. V was cut by 2 bases and J by 3 bases, with 10 bases left in between. The DNA of the CDR3 is TGTGCCAGCAGTTTAAATGGGGGTTACACCGGGGAGCTGTTTTTT. This codes for CASSLNGGYTGELFF.

The chain has TRBV19 and TRBJ1-2; 7 positions agree with TRBD1. The CDR3 is 14 amino acids. V was clipped by 5 bases and J by 4 bases; unmatched bases: 7. Germline-derived CDR1 and CDR2 are LNHDA and SQIVND (reference sequence). CDR3 nucleotides: TGTGCCAGTAGTCGGGACAGAATCACCTATGGCTACACCTTC. Translating it yields CASSRDRITYGYTF.

This chain links TRBV5-1 with TRBJ2-1; D remains ambiguous. The CDR3 totals 13 residues. Trimming cost V 4 bases and J 7 bases, with 12 bases left between them. The germline V gene encodes CDR1 SGHRS and CDR2 YFSETQ. The CDR3: CASSPGGQNEQFF. CDR3 nucleotide sequence: TGCGCCAGCAGCCCAGGTGGGCAGAATGAGCAGTTCTTC. Using reference TRBV5-1 and TRBJ2-1 for the parts outside the CDR3, the full variable domain is KAGVTQTPRYLIKTRGQQVTLSCSPISGHRSVSWYQQTPGQGLQFLFEYFSETQRNKGNFPGRFSGRQFSNSRSEMNVSTLELGDSALYLCASSPGGQNEQFFGPGTRLTVL.

Turning to this clone: In the same sample, other DNA sequences code for this CDR3. V usage is TRBV28 and J usage is TRBJ2-7; D gene uncertain. The V end was cut by 7 bases, the J end by 3 bases, with 7 bases between. This CDR3 has 11 amino acids. Germline V gene lookup returns CDR1 MDHEN and CDR2 SYDVKM. CDR3 sequence: CASTTGYEQYF. For the CDR3, the DNA is TGTGCCAGCACCACGGGCTACGAGCAGTACTTC.

The chain couples TRBV6-5 to TRBJ2-3, with D perhaps being TRBD1 or TRBD2 (5 bases each). Germline V gives CDR1 MNHEY, CDR2 SVGAGI. CDR3 length: 16 residues. Trimming cost V 0 bases and J 3 bases, with 13 bases left between them. The CDR3 here is CASSYSIWGSTDTQYF. The DNA for the CDR3 is TGTGCCAGCAGTTACTCGATCTGGGGGAGTACAGATACGCAGTATTTT.

CDR3 residues: CASSLFPWGQGSTDTQYF. CDR3 nucleotide sequence: TGTGCCAGCAGTTTATTTCCTTGGGGACAGGGGTCGACAGATACGCAGTATTTT. This sequence joins TRBV28 and TRBJ2-3; 10 bases are a match to TRBD1. The CDR3 loop spans 18 amino acids. V lost 1 base, J lost 3 bases, and 10 bases stayed unmatched. CDR1 MDHEN and CDR2 SYDVKM come from the germline V gene.

The rearrangement links TRBV19 to TRBJ2-2; D possibly corresponds to TRBD1 (6 bases). Per the germline V gene, CDR1 is LNHDA and CDR2 is SQIVND (reference sequence). This CDR3 has 14 amino acids. Trimming shortened V by 5 bases and J by 3 bases, and 10 bases separated the two germline ends. The CDR3 sequence: CASSPTGYTGELFF. The CDR3 DNA is TGTGCCAGTAGTCCTACAGGGTACACCGGGGAGCTGTTTTTT. Full variable domain (outside the CDR3, taken from reference TRBV19 and TRBJ2-2): DGGITQSPKYLFRKEGQNVTLSCEQNLNHDAMYWYRQDPGQGLRLIYYSQIVNDFQKGDIAEGYSVSREKKESFPLTVTSAQKNPTAFYLCASSPTGYTGELFFGEGSRLTVL.